The present T cell receptor (beta chain) was sequenced within a study of shared clonotypes between healthy human individuals. Some clones are missing from TCRdb's copy, which holds only in-frame ones; the method was immunoSEQ multiplex PCR. Altogether millions of clones are present, around 93% being singletons, with the ten largest covering about 1.5%. Selected positively for CCR7 and CD45RO-negative, naive CD8 cells excluded terminally differentiated effector memory CD45RA+ cells. The CDR3 runs to 14 residues. Trimming removed 4 bases at V and 1 base at J, with 10 bases between. Germline CDR1 is MNHNY and CDR2 is SVGAGI (reference sequence).

This chain uses TRBV6-6 with TRBJ1-2; possible D gene TRBD1, 5 bases. Sequences were obtained from naive CD8+ T cells from PBMCs. This sequence originates from a man younger than 35 in good health. Some clones in this sample may be carry-over from other donors' samples. The CDR3 region is CASSLQAGNYGYTF. The CDR3 DNA reads TGTGCCAGCAGTTTACAGGCGGGTAACTATGGCTACACCTTC.